This TCR beta chain was identified in a study of shared clonotypes between healthy human individuals (dated by TCRdb to 2019 to 2021). Study-level background: A couple of women and a few men aged 18 to 49 years were included in the cohort. For each donor, CD4 naive and CD4 memory were each given three plates, CD8 naive was given two plates, and CD8 memory was given one plate. To estimate repertoire size and how much clonotypes are shared between individuals, the study performed deep sequencing of blood TCR repertoires from roughly five healthy adults. To increase sequencing depth and limit assay-specific biases, TCR repertoire library preparation and sequencing were carried out by different laboratories using diverse techniques. Between about 0.85 and 9.5 billion PBMCs per donor were obtained by leukapheresis.

From the cysteine up to the phenylalanine, the CDR3 has a length of 16 residues. Of all the DNA, just the CDR3 is kept, 48 bases in frame from base 1. At the junction V is shortened by 1 base and J by 5 bases, with 14 bases in between. Sequences KGHSH (CDR1) and LQKENI (CDR2) are obtained from the germline V gene. TCR CDR3 regions were amplified from genomic DNA by multiplex PCR using the deep immunoSEQ assay. Extracted genomic DNA from each cell subset was spread evenly across all wells of several immunoSEQ 96-well plates, with each plate serving as a replicate. For sorted subsets, 200 to 250 ng of genomic DNA, equivalent to some 30,000 T cell genomes, went into each replicate PCR. Purified libraries were measured with a Qubit 3.0 fluorometer, size-checked on a Bioanalyzer 2100, and measured again with the KAPA Library Quantification kit. Every immunoSEQ 96-well plate was sequenced on a separate single-read 150-cycle Illumina NextSeq 550 flow cell. The paper's processing steps were these. Because the immunoSEQ output included only junctional sequences and no quality scores, the filtering could not be the same as the filtering used for full-length reads. Sequences were annotated with PyIR, a Python wrapper for IgBLAST v1.9, and V/J genes and CDR3 were assigned using IMGT germline references. Reads with weak V/J assignments (E-value above 1e-6), missing CDR3, stop codons, out-of-frame junctions, or ambiguous translated residues were removed. A V3J clonotype was defined by an identical inferred V gene, J gene, and CDR3 amino acid sequence. Percentage overlap between repertoires was computed as shared unique clonotypes divided by the size of the smaller repertoire. Richness of each repertoire was evaluated using RTK rarefaction, the Chao1 estimator, and Recon v2.1 estimates of unobserved clonotypes. Generation probabilities were computed with OLGA for all TCRbeta clonotypes obtained by the gDNA method from several donors. TCRdb stores this immuneACCESS table with in-frame sequences only. Part of the clones is absent; in the studies checked, under half of the shortfall reflects unresolved V genes, and no reason is known for the rest. The V and J calls and clone size were taken over from that table, and D and trimming were inferred from the DNA. This sample comprises 2 million to 2.5 million clones, 80% to 95% of them detected only once. Approximately 0.35% of the sample is held by the ten biggest clonotypes.

Concerning this clone itself: Which antigen it targets is not known. No base quality information exists; no much larger clone differs at one position.

What the work shows at the level of the full study, not this receptor alone: Compared with non-shared clonotypes, the clonotypes found in all four sorted-subset donors had higher generation probabilities. Across a few donors, roughly 5.1% of naive CD4, 3% to 4% of naive CD8, under 2.5% of memory CD4, and 0.3% to 0.45% of memory CD8 clonotypes were shared. Larger estimated clonotype richness was generally found for naive subsets than for memory subsets. Only blood was sampled, and tissue TCR repertoires likely differ from those in blood. Because the study included a small number of donors, the genetic and exposure-history diversity represented was limited. Incomplete sequencing was indicated by rarefaction of sorted-subset datasets, despite the large sequencing depth. Based on pairwise subsampling, the degree of clonotype sharing among donors was expected to be affected by sequencing depth.

Donors were healthy HIV-negative adults with no recently reported acute infections or vaccinations. Every donor was a Caucasian adult residing in Nashville, Tennessee, USA. Magnetic negative selection was used to enrich CD4+ T cells, after which naive cells were positively selected on CD45RA and the negative fraction became the memory subset. Blood was collected by leukapheresis, and PBMCs were isolated by Ficoll-Histopaque density gradient centrifugation and then cryopreserved in liquid nitrogen vapor phase. Analytical flow cytometry was used to check the purity and quantity of every magnetically sorted T cell population. From each sorted fraction, genomic DNA was isolated and quantified by UV absorbance on a Nanodrop 2000c.

The chain couples TRBV18 to TRBJ2-2, with no confident D gene call. The receptor's source is a man younger than 30 in good health. Some clones in this sample may be carry-over from other donors' samples. The sample comprised naive CD4+ T cells from PBMCs. This sample's cell subset or site label indicates: CD45RA+ positively selected. The DNA sequence reads TGTGCCAGCTCACCACAGAGCTTCGGGTCTACCGGGGAGCTGTTTTTT. It translates to CASSPQSFGSTGELFF.